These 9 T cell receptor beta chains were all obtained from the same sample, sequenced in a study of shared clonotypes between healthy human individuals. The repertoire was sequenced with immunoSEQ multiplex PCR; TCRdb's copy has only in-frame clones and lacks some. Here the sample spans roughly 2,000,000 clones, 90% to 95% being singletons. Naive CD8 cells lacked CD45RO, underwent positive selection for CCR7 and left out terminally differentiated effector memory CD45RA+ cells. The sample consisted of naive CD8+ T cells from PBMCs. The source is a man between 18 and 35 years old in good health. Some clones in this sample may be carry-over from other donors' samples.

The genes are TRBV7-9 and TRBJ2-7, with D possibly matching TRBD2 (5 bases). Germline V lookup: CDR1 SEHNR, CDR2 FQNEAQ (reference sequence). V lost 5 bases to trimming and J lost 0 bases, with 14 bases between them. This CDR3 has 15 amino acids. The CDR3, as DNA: TGTGCCAGCAGCGCCCAGAGGGATTCCTCCTACGAGCAGTACTTC. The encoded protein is CASSAQRDSSYEQYF. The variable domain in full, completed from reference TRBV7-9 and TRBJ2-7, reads DTGVSQNPRHKITKRGQNVTFRCDPISEHNRLYWYRQTLGQGPEFLTYFQNEAQLEKSRLLSDRFSAERPKGSFSTLEIQRTEQGDSAMYLCASSAQRDSSYEQYFGPGTRLTVT.

The DNA of the CDR3 is TGCAGCGTCCGGGGGGTTACCGAGCAGTACTTC. As protein: CSVRGVTEQYF. V is TRBV29-1 and J is TRBJ2-7, with 7 bases aligning to TRBD2. This CDR3 has 11 residues. Trimming at V came to 6 bases and at J to 6 bases, leaving 5 bases not matched to a gene. Germline V gene sequence: CDR1 SQVTM, CDR2 ANQGSEA.

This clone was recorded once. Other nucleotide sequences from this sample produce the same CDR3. CDR3 DNA sequence: TGTGCCAGCAGCGTAACAGCGGGAGGCCGGTACGAGCAGTACTTC. This translates into CASSVTAGGRYEQYF. This chain joins TRBV9 and TRBJ2-7; 9 bases match TRBD2. CDR1 and CDR2 from the germline V gene are SGDLS and YYNGEE. The V gene end was trimmed by 1 base and the J gene end by 4 bases; junction bases not matched to a gene: 6. This CDR3 comprises 15 residues.

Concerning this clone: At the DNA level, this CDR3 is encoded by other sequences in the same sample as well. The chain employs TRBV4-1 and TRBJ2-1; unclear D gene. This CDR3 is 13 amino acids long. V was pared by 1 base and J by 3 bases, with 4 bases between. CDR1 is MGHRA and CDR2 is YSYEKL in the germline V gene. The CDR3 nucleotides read TGCGCCAGCAGCCAAGGGAGCTACAATGAGCAGTTCTTC. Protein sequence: CASSQGSYNEQFF.

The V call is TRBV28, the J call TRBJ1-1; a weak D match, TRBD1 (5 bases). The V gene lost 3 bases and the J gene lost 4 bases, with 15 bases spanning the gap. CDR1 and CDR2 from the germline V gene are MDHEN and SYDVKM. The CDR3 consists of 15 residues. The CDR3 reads CASSFGTPLGTEAFF. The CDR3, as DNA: TGTGCCAGCAGTTTCGGGACCCCGTTGGGCACTGAAGCTTTCTTT.

In DNA, the CDR3 is TGTGCCAGCAGCCCCTATGTGACCCGACTAGCGGAAGGGACCGGGGAGCTGTTTTTT. This translates into CASSPYVTRLAEGTGELFF. The V and J genes are TRBV5-4 and TRBJ2-2; 9 positions agree with TRBD2. This CDR3 has 19 residues. The germline CDR1 and CDR2 sequences are SGHNT and YYREEE (reference sequence). J gave up 5 bases and V 4 bases, and 18 bases lay outside the gene matches.

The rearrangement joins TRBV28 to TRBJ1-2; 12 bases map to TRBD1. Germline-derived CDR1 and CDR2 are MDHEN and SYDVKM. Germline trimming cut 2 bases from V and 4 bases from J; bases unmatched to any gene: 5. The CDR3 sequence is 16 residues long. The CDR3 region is CASSLTGTGGPYGYTF. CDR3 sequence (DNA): TGTGCCAGCAGTTTAACCGGGACAGGGGGCCCCTATGGCTACACCTTC.

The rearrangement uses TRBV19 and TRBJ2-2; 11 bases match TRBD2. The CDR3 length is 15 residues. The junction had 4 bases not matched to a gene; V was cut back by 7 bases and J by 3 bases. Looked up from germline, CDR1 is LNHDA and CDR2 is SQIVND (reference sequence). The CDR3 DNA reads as TGTGCCAGTATAAGACTAGCGGGATACACCGGGGAGCTGTTTTTT. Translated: CASIRLAGYTGELFF.

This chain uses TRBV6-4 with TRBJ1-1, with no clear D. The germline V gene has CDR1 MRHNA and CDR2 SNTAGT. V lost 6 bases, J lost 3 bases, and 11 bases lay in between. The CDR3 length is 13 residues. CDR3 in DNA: TGTGCCAGCAGAGCCATTCCGGACACTGAAGCTTTCTTT. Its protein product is CASRAIPDTEAFF.